This TCR beta chain originates from a study of T cells after somatic rescue of genetic block. This clone was detected only once. The V gene lost 0 bases and the J gene lost 5 bases, with 10 bases spanning the gap. The CDR3 length is 15 residues. Germline V gene sequence: CDR1 KGHSH, CDR2 LQKENI. The assay was immunoSEQ multiplex PCR, and TCRdb's table has in-frame clones only and misses some. The sample includes roughly 110,000 clones, 85% to 95% seen only once; the top ten take over 1.1%. The sample was peripheral blood mononuclear cells (PBMCs). The rearrangement uses TRBV18 and TRBJ1-4; a weak D match, TRBD1 (6 bases). This TCR was recovered from a woman younger than 35. The CDR3 loop reads CASSPPGQPNEKLFF. CDR3 nucleotides: TGTGCCAGCTCACCACCCGGACAGCCGAATGAAAAACTGTTTTTT. The entire variable domain, with the rest obtained from reference TRBV18 and TRBJ1-4, is as follows: NAGVMQNPRHLVRRRGQEARLRCSPMKGHSHVYWYRQLPEEGLKFMVYLQKENIIDESGMPKERFSAEFPKEGPSILRIQQVVRGDSAAYFCASSPPGQPNEKLFFGSGTQLSVL.